This TCR beta chain was sequenced in a study of T cell changes during pregnancy in multiple sclerosis. CDR1 is SQVTM and CDR2 is ANQGSEA in the germline V gene. V was pared by 1 base and J by 0 bases, with 7 bases between. This CDR3 has 13 amino acids. Repertoires were generated with immunoSEQ multiplex PCR, while TCRdb's copy carries only in-frame clones and drops some. The table shows 90,000 to 100,000 clones, with around 90% occurring only once. The sequence came from a female donor with multiple sclerosis, enrolled in a pregnancy study. The sequences come from peripheral blood, collected in the first trimester of pregnancy. J is TRBJ2-7 and V is TRBV29-1; D gene ambiguous. Here the CDR3 DNA reads TGCAGCGTTGAAGCGGGTAGCTCCTACGAGCAGTACTTC. This codes for CSVEAGSSYEQYF.